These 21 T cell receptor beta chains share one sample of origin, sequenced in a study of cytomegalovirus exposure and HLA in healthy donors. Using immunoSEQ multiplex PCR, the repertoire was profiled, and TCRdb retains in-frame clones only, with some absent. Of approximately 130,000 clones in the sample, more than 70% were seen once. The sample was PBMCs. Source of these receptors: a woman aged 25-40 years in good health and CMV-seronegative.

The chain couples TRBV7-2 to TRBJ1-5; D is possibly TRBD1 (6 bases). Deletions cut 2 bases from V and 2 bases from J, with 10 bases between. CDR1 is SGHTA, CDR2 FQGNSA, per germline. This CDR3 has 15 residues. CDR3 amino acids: CASSLRAGGNQPQHF. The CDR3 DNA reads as TGTGCCAGCAGCTTAAGGGCAGGGGGCAATCAGCCCCAGCATTTT. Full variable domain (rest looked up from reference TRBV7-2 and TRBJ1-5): GAGVSQSPSNKVTEKGKDVELRCDPISGHTALYWYRQSLGQGLEFLIYFQGNSAPDKSGLPSDRFSAERTGGSVSTLTIQRTQQEDSAVYLCASSLRAGGNQPQHFGDGTRLSIL.

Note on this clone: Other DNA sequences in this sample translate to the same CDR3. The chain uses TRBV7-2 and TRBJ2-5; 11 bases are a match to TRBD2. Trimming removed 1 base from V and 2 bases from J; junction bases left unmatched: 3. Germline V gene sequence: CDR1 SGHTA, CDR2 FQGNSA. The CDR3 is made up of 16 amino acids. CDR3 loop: CASSLGVAGGQETQYF. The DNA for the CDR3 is TGTGCCAGCAGCTTAGGTGTAGCGGGGGGGCAAGAGACCCAGTACTTC.

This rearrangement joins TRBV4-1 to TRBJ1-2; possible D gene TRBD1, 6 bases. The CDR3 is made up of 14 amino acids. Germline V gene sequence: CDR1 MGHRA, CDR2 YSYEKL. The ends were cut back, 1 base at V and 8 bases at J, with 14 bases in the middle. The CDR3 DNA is TGCGCCAGCAGCCAAGGGACAGCCGTTCTGGGCTACACCTTC. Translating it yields CASSQGTAVLGYTF.

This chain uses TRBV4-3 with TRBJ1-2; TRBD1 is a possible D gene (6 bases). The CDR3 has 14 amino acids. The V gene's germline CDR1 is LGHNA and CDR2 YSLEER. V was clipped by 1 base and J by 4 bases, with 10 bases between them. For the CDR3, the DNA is TGCGCCAGCAGCCAAGGTATAGGGGGCTATGGCTACACCTTC. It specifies CASSQGIGGYGYTF.

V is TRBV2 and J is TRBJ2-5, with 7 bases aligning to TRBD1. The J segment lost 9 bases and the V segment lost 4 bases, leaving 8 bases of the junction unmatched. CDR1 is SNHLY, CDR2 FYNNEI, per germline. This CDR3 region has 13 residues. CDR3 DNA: TGTGCCAGCAGTGGGCAGACAGGGTTGGCCCAGTACTTC. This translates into CASSGQTGLAQYF.

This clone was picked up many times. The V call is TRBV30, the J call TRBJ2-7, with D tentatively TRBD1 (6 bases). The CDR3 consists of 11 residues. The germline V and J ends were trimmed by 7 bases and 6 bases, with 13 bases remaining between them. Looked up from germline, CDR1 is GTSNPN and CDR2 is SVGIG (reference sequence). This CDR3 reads CAFTRGTEQYF. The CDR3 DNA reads TGTGCCTTCACCAGGGGTACCGAGCAGTACTTC.

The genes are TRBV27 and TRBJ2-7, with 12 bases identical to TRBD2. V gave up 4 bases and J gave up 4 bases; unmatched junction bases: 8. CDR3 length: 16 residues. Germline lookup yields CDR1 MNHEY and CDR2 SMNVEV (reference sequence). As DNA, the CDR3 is TGTGCCAGCAGTTCTTGGACTAGCGGGGCTTTATACGAGCAGTACTTC. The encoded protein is CASSSWTSGALYEQYF.

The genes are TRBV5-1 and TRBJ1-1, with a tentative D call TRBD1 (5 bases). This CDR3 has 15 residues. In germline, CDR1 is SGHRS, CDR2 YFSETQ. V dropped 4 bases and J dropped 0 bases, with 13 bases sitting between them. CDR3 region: CASSPGPGLNTEAFF. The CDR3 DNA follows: TGCGCCAGCAGCCCAGGGCCCGGACTGAACACTGAAGCTTTCTTT.

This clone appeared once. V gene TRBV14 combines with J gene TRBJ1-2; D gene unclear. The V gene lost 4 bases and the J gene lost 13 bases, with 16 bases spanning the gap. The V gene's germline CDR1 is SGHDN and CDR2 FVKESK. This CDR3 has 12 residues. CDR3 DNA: TGTGCCAGCAGCCGAACCGGCAGGTTCGCCACCTTC. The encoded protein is CASSRTGRFATF.

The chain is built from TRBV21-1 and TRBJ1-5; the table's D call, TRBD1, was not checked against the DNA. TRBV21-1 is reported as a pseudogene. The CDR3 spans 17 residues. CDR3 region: CASTKGDREGGNQPQHF. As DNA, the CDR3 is TGTGCCAGCACCAAGGGGGACAGGGAAGGTGGCAATCAGCCCCAGCATTTT.

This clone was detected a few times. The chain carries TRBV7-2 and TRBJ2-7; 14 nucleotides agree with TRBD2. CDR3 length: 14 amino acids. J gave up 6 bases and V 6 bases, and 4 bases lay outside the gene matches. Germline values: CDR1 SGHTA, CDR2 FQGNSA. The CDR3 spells CASRPGTSGSEQYF. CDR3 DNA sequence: TGTGCCAGCAGACCTGGGACTAGCGGGAGCGAGCAGTACTTC.

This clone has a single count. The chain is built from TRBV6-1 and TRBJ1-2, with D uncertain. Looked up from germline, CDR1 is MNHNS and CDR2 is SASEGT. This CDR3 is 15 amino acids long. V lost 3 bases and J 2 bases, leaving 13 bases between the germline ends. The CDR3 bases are TGTGCCAGCAGTGACGTTTCACACAAGAACTATGGCTACACCTTC. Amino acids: CASSDVSHKNYGYTF.

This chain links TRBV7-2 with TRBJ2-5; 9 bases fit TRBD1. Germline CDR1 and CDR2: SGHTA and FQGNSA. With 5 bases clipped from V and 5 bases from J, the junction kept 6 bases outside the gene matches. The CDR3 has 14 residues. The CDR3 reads CASSRGQGRETQYF. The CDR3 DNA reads TGTGCCAGCAGCCGTGGACAGGGGCGGGAGACCCAGTACTTC.

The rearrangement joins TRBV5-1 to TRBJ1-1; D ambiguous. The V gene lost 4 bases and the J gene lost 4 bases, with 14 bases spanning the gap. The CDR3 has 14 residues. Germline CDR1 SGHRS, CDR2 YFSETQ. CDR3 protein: CASSRGGLGTEAFF. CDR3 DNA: TGCGCCAGCAGCCGAGGTGGGTTGGGCACTGAAGCTTTCTTT.

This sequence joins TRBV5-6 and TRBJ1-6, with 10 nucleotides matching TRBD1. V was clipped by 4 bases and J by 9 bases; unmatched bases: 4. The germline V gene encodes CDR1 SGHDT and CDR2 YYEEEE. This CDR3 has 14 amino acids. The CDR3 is CASSRQGAFSPLHF. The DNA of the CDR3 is TGTGCCAGCAGCCGACAGGGGGCGTTTTCACCCCTCCACTTT.

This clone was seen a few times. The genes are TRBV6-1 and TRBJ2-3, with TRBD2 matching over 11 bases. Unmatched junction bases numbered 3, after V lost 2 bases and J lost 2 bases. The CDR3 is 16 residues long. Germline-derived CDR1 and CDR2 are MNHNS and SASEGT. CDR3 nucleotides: TGTGCCAGCAGTGAAAGTAGCGGGGGGGCCACAGATACGCAGTATTTT. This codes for CASSESSGGATDTQYF.

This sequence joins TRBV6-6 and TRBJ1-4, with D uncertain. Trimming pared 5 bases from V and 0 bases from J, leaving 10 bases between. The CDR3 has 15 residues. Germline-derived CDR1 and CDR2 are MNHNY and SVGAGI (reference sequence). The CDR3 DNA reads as TGTGCCAGCAGTACTCTCGGTGCAACTAATGAAAAACTGTTTTTT. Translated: CASSTLGATNEKLFF.

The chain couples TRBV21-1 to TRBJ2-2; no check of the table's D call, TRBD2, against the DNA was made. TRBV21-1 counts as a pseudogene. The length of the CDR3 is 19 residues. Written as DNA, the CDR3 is TGTGCCAGCAGCAAGCCAAACGGGACTAGCGGGGGGTTCCCCGGGGAGCTGTTTTTT. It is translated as CASSKPNGTSGGFPGELFF.

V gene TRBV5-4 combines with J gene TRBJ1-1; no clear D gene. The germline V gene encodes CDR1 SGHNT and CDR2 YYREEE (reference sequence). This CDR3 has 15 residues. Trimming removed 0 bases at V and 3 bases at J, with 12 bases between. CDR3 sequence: CASSLGAWLDTEAFF. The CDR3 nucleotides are TGTGCCAGCAGCTTGGGGGCGTGGTTGGACACTGAAGCTTTCTTT.

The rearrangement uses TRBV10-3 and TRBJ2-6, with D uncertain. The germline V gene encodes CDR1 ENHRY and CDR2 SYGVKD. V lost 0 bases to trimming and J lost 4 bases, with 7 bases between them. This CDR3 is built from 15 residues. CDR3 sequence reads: CAISESSGGANVLTF. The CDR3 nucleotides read TGTGCCATCAGTGAGTCTTCTGGCGGGGCCAACGTCCTGACTTTC.

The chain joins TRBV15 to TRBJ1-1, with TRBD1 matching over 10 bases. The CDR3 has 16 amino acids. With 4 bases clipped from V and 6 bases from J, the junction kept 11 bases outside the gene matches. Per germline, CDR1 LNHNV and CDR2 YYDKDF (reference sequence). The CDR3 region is CATSTRQGAKGSEAFF. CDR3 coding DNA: TGTGCCACCAGCACCCGACAGGGGGCAAAAGGGTCTGAAGCTTTCTTT.